The 10 T cell receptor beta chains below all came from one sample that was sequenced in a study of neurological immune-mediated disorders. TCRdb fed the 5' RACE reads into MiXCR, producing one record per CDR3 protein. The table lists 55,000 to 75,000 distinct CDR3 sequences, under 2.5% of them singletons. What was sequenced was PBMCs. The receptors come from a man in his forties or fifties with multiple sclerosis.

This clonotype was detected only a few times. The J gene is TRBJ2-3, the V gene TRBV7-2; 12 bases align to TRBD2. The germline V gene encodes CDR1 SGHTA and CDR2 FQGNSA. The length of the CDR3 is 15 residues. J lost 6 bases, V lost 7 bases, and 8 bases had no gene match. This chain's CDR3 is CASTPLAGGRDTQYF. CDR3 coding DNA: TGTGCCAGCACCCCACTAGCGGGGGGCCGGGATACGCAGTATTTT.

This clonotype was seen repeatedly, ten times or more. The chain combines TRBV12-3 or TRBV12-4 with TRBJ1-2, with 7 bases that match TRBD1. Losses at the gene ends were 6 bases for V and 7 bases for J; bases not matched to a gene: 8. CDR3 size: 13 residues. The CDR3 bases are TGTGCCAGCAGCGCGACAGGGAGCCGTGGCTACACCTTC. Encoded protein: CASSATGSRGYTF.

This clonotype has ten or more counts. This chain links TRBV9 with TRBJ2-3, with 8 bases lining up with TRBD2. J was trimmed by 1 base and V by 4 bases; bases with no gene match: 14. The CDR3 is 18 amino acids. The germline gives CDR1 SGDLS, CDR2 YYNGEE. CDR3 sequence: CASSSPSGTSLRTDTQYF. In nucleotides, the CDR3 is TGTGCCAGCAGCTCACCATCCGGGACTAGTCTACGCACAGATACGCAGTATTTT.

Ten or more counts support this clonotype. This chain joins TRBV6-5 and TRBJ2-7; 10 positions match TRBD1. The ends lost 2 bases at V and 3 bases at J; junction bases unmatched: 4. In germline, CDR1 is MNHEY, CDR2 SVGAGI. The CDR3 has 15 amino acids. CDR3 sequence: CASSYGGQGSYEQYF. DNA for the CDR3: TGTGCCAGCAGTTACGGGGGACAGGGGAGCTACGAGCAGTACTTC.

The chain is built from TRBV12-3 or TRBV12-4 and TRBJ1-6; D is perhaps TRBD1 (6 bases). The CDR3 covers 16 residues. Trimming took off 8 bases at V and 0 bases at J, with 14 bases between the two ends. The CDR3 nucleotides are TGTGCCAGCGCCCGGGGGGCCAGCTCCTATAATTCACCCCTCCACTTT. It yields the protein CASARGASSYNSPLHF.

The table lists this clonotype with many counts. The chain is built from TRBV10-3 and TRBJ1-2; unclear D gene. The germline V gene has CDR1 ENHRY and CDR2 SYGVKD. The V end lost 6 bases, the J end lost 2 bases, and 13 bases lay between the germline ends. The CDR3 spans 14 residues. CDR3 region: CAISAPTVNYGYTF. DNA of the CDR3: TGTGCCATCAGCGCTCCGACGGTGAACTATGGCTACACCTTC.

This clonotype showed up many times. This sequence joins TRBV5-4 and TRBJ2-6, with a possible D match to TRBD2 (5 bases). V shed 0 bases and J shed 0 bases, with 10 bases lying between them. This CDR3 is built from 17 residues. In germline, CDR1 is SGHNT, CDR2 YYREEE (reference sequence). This CDR3 is CASSLDYRGSGANVLTF. The CDR3 DNA is TGTGCCAGCAGCTTGGATTATCGGGGCTCTGGGGCCAACGTCCTGACTTTC.

Many counts were recorded for this clonotype. The chain carries TRBV20-1 and TRBJ2-7; 15 bases match TRBD2. V trimming: 5 bases; J trimming: 1 base; junction bases outside the gene matches: 3. Per the germline V gene, CDR1 is DFQATT and CDR2 is SNEGSKA (reference sequence). This CDR3 spans 15 amino acids. CDR3 protein: CSADGTSGGSYEQYF. DNA for the CDR3: TGCAGTGCTGACGGGACTAGCGGGGGGTCCTACGAGCAGTACTTC.

This clonotype was picked up many times. This chain connects TRBV20-1 to TRBJ2-2; TRBD1 might be the D (5 bases). The germline V gene has CDR1 DFQATT and CDR2 SNEGSKA (reference sequence). The V gene lost 5 bases and the J gene lost 4 bases, with 14 bases spanning the gap. The CDR3 consists of 14 residues. The CDR3 nucleotides read TGCAGTGCTCCTGGATCTAGGGGCACCGGGGAGCTGTTTTTT. Protein sequence: CSAPGSRGTGELFF.

This clonotype was observed many times. The genes are TRBV10-3 and TRBJ2-1; 11 bases align to TRBD1. The CDR3 is 15 residues long. CDR1 and CDR2 (germline): ENHRY, SYGVKD. J was trimmed by 9 bases and V by 4 bases; bases with no gene match: 8. CDR3 in DNA: TGTGCCATCAGTGGGGGGGACAGGGGGTTTGGTGAGCAGTTCTTC. This sequence encodes CAISGGDRGFGEQFF.